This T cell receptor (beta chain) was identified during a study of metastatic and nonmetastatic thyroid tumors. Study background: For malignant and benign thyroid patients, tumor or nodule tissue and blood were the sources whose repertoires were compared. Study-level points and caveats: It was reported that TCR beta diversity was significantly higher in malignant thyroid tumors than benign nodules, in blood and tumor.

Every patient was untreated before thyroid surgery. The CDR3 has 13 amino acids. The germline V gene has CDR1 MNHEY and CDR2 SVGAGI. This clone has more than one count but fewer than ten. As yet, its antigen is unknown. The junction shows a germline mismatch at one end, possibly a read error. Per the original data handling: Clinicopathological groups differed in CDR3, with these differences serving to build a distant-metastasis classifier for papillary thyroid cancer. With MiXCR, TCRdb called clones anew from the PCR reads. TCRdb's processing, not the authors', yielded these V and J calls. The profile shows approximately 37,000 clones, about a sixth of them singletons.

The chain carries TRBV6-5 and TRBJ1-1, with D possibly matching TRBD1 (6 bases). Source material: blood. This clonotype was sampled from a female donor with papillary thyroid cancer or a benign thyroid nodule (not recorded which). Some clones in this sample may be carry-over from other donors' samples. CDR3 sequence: CASIYGGLLESFF. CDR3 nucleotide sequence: TGTGCCAGCATTTACGGGGGGCTACTTGAATCTTTCTTT.